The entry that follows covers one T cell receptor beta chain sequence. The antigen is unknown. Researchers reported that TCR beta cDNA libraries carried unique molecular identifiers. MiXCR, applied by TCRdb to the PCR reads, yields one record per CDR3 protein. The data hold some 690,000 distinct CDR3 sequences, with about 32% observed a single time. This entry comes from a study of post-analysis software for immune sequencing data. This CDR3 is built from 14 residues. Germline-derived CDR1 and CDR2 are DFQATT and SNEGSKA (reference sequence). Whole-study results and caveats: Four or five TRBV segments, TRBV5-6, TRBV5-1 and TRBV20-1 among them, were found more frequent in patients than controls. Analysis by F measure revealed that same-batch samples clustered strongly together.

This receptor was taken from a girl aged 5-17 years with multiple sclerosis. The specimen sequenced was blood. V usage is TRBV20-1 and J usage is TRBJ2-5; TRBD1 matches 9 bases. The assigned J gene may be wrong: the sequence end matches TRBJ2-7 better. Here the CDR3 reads CSARGTGTGYEQYF. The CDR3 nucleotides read TGCAGTGCGCGGGGGACAGGGACGGGCTACGAGCAGTACTTC.